This is a list of T cell receptor beta chains from one sample in a study of T cell responses to AZD1222 COVID-19 vaccine. The method was immunoSEQ multiplex PCR; TCRdb's version includes in-frame clones alone and lacks a portion of them. The sample consists of 120,000 or so clones, roughly 89% of them appearing once. The sample here was peripheral blood, taken on day 0 of AZD1222 vaccination. Receptors originate from an adult in good health. CDR3s include the opening cysteine and the closing phenylalanine or tryptophan. A D gene is named only where the DNA matches it firmly. Some rows have no size entry. The others give once, few or many, or a class for an expanded clone.

V gene,clone size,D gene,J gene,CDR3 DNA,CDR3 protein
TRBV9,.,.,TRBJ1-5,TGTGCCAGCAGCGTAGGGCCAGGGGAATCTCAGCCCCAGCATTTT,CASSVGPGESQPQHF
TRBV6-4,.,TRBD1,TRBJ2-2,TGTGCCAGCAGTGTCGAGACAGGGGGCACCGGGGAGCTGTTTTTT,CASSVETGGTGELFF
TRBV5-6,.,TRBD2,TRBJ2-1,TGTGCCAGCGATGGTGGGGCGGGAGGGCCTTCCGCAATCTACAATGAGCAGTTCTTC,CASDGGAGGPSAIYNEQFF
TRBV3-1/TRBV3-2,.,TRBD1,TRBJ1-1,TGTGCCAGCAGCCAAAGGGACAGGGGGCTGTGGACTGAAGCTTTCTTT,CASSQRDRGLWTEAFF
TRBV29-1,.,TRBD1,TRBJ1-5,TGCAGCGTTTGGACAGGGGATCAGCCCCAGCATTTT,CSVWTGDQPQHF
TRBV7-8,.,.,TRBJ1-1,TGTGCCAGCAGCTCGGGGGGTCCCAACACTGAAGCTTTCTTT,CASSSGGPNTEAFF
TRBV5-1,.,TRBD1,TRBJ1-2,TGCGCCAGCAGCAGGCAGACAGGGGTAGAGGAAGGCTACACCTTC,CASSRQTGVEEGYTF
TRBV5-1,.,.,TRBJ1-1,TGCGCCAGCAGCCTGCGGGGTCTGAACACTGAAGCTTTCTTT,CASSLRGLNTEAFF
TRBV7-9,.,.,TRBJ1-2,TGTGCCACCCATTCAGGGGTTAACTATGGCTACACCTTC,CATHSGVNYGYTF
TRBV19,.,TRBD1,TRBJ1-5,TGTGCCAGTAGTCTCGAGACAGGGACGGGCAGCAATCAGCCCCAGCATTTT,CASSLETGTGSNQPQHF
TRBV7-2,.,TRBD2,TRBJ2-7,TGTGCCAGCAGCTTAGGACTAGCGGGGGACTACGAGCAGTACTTC,CASSLGLAGDYEQYF
TRBV9,.,TRBD2,TRBJ2-7,TGTGCCAGCAGCGCCTCGGGACTAGCGATGGTCAACGAGCAGTACTTC,CASSASGLAMVNEQYF
TRBV6-5,.,.,TRBJ1-1,TGTGCCAGCAGTTACTCACCGGGTAACACTGAAGCTTTCTTT,CASSYSPGNTEAFF
TRBV27,few,.,TRBJ1-6,TGTGCCTCCGAACCTGACGGGGAGAATTCACCCCTCCACTTT,CASEPDGENSPLHF
TRBV30,.,TRBD1,TRBJ1-1,TGTGCCTGGAGTGTACTTCAGGGACAGGGGCCGAACACTGAAGCTTTCTTT,CAWSVLQGQGPNTEAFF
TRBV7-2,.,.,TRBJ2-3,TGTGCCAGCAGCTTAGAAGAGCCAGATACGCAGTATTTT,CASSLEEPDTQYF
TRBV10-3,.,TRBD1,TRBJ1-2,TGTGCCATCACCTCGGACAGGATCATCTATGGCTACACCTTC,CAITSDRIIYGYTF
TRBV24-1,.,TRBD2,TRBJ2-2,TGTGCCACCAGTGCGGCGCGGGAGTTCACCGGGGAGCTGTTTTTT,CATSAAREFTGELFF
TRBV9,.,TRBD2,TRBJ2-3,TGTGCCAGCAGCGCCGGGGGGATCGGTGCCCCAGATACGCAGTATTTT,CASSAGGIGAPDTQYF
TRBV2,.,.,TRBJ2-1,TGTGCCAGCAGTGATTGGAGTCCTCTTAACGATGAGCAGTTCTTC,CASSDWSPLNDEQFF
TRBV2,.,TRBD1,TRBJ2-7,TGTGCCAGCAGACCGTCCCCCCCGGGACAGGGGCCCCTCCTAAGCTCCTACGAGCAGTACTTC,CASRPSPPGQGPLLSSYEQYF
TRBV7-8,.,TRBD1,TRBJ1-1,TGTGCCAGCAGCTTAAGGGCCGGGACAGTCGGCGGGACTGAAGCTTTCTTT,CASSLRAGTVGGTEAFF
TRBV6-5,.,.,TRBJ2-2,TGTGCCAGCAGTTACTCGAGAGGGGTTACAGGGGAGCTGTTTTTT,CASSYSRGVTGELFF
TRBV5-8,once,TRBD1,TRBJ1-2,TGTGCCAGCAGCCACGACAGGGGGCAAAGTGGCTACACCTTC,CASSHDRGQSGYTF
TRBV18,.,.,TRBJ1-2,TGTGCCAGCTCAGAAAACGGGGGACATGGCTACACCTTC,CASSENGGHGYTF
TRBV7-9,.,TRBD2,TRBJ2-3,TGTGCCAGCAGCTTGGACGGGGGGAAGTCAGATACGCAGTATTTT,CASSLDGGKSDTQYF
TRBV16,.,.,TRBJ1-4,TGTGCCAGCAGCCTAAATCTGAGGGAAAAACTGTTTTTT,CASSLNLREKLFF
TRBV13,.,TRBD1,TRBJ1-1,TGTGCCAGCAGCGCGGACAGGGGGAACACTGAAGCTTTCTTT,CASSADRGNTEAFF
TRBV2,.,.,TRBJ2-2,TGTGCCAGCAAAATCATCGGGACGAACACCGGGGAGCTGTTTTTT,CASKIIGTNTGELFF
TRBV12-3/TRBV12-4,.,.,TRBJ1-3,TGTGCCAGCAAGGCAGGGCCTGGAAACACCATATATTTT,CASKAGPGNTIYF